A single sample gave rise to the 22 T cell receptor beta chains below, sequenced in a study of beta chain features in type 1 diabetes. Study findings and constraints: In all four CD4+ subsets, TCRB CDR3 length was significantly, moderately reduced in type 1 diabetes.

Which antigens these TCRs recognize remains unknown. Sequencing targeted expressed TCRB transcripts, as all isolated RNA had been reverse transcribed. Measured with immunoSEQ multiplex PCR; TCRdb has only the in-frame clones, and not every one. Seen here are roughly 700,000 clones, roughly an eighth observed once, and the top ten hold 0.02% to 0.025%. The sequenced sample was naive CD4+ T cells from blood. Receptors were obtained from a man aged 18 to 30 with type 1 diabetes.

The CDR3, as DNA: TGTGCCTGGAGTACAACAGGGATTAACGAAAAACTGTTTTTT. Encoded protein: CAWSTTGINEKLFF. The chain carries TRBV30 and TRBJ1-4, with D perhaps TRBD1 (6 bases). CDR1 GTSNPN and CDR2 SVGIG come from the germline V gene (reference sequence). Trimming took off 2 bases at V and 8 bases at J, with 15 bases between the two ends. This CDR3 has 14 amino acids.

This clone has just a few counts. The V call is TRBV9, the J call TRBJ2-7; TRBD1 might be the D (6 bases). V was cut by 0 bases and J by 1 base, with 11 bases left in between. CDR1 SGDLS and CDR2 YYNGEE come from the germline V gene. The CDR3 sequence is 15 residues long. Written as DNA, the CDR3 is TGTGCCAGCAGCGTAGGCAGGGGCTTATCCTACGAGCAGTACTTC. It codes for CASSVGRGLSYEQYF. The entire variable domain, with the rest obtained from reference TRBV9 and TRBJ2-7, is as follows: DSGVTQTPKHLITATGQRVTLRCSPRSGDLSVYWYQQSLDQGLQFLIQYYNGEERAKGNILERFSAQQFPDLHSELNLSSLELGDSALYFCASSVGRGLSYEQYFGPGTRLTVT.

This clone has more than one count but fewer than ten. The chain is built from TRBV7-2 and TRBJ2-5, with 11 bases lining up with TRBD2. This CDR3 has 17 residues. CDR1 SGHTA and CDR2 FQGNSA come from the germline V gene. V shed 8 bases, J shed 5 bases, and the junction held 16 bases outside the gene matches. CDR3 coding DNA: TGTGCCAGCCCCTTACCCCCACTAGCGGGGGCGGGGGAGACCCAGTACTTC. Amino acids: CASPLPPLAGAGETQYF. Full variable domain (missing parts from reference TRBV7-2 and TRBJ2-5): GAGVSQSPSNKVTEKGKDVELRCDPISGHTALYWYRQSLGQGLEFLIYFQGNSAPDKSGLPSDRFSAERTGGSVSTLTIQRTQQEDSAVYLCASPLPPLAGAGETQYFGPGTRLLVL.

The genes are TRBV9 and TRBJ1-5, with D possibly TRBD1 on 5 matching bases. The V gene's germline CDR1 is SGDLS and CDR2 YYNGEE. V shed 1 base and J shed 1 base, with 9 bases lying between them. CDR3 length equals 15 residues. CDR3 nucleotide sequence: TGTGCCAGCAGCGTACAGGGTTTAAGCAATCAGCCCCAGCATTTT. Protein: CASSVQGLSNQPQHF.

Here the CDR3 DNA reads TGCGCCAGCAGCTTGGCCTCAGCAGGCTCCTACAATGAGCAGTTCTTC. This translates into CASSLASAGSYNEQFF. The V call is TRBV5-1, the J call TRBJ2-1; no definite D call. The germline CDR1 and CDR2 sequences are SGHRS and YFSETQ. The length of the CDR3 is 16 residues. Trimming removed 0 bases at V and 0 bases at J, with 10 bases between.

The chain carries TRBV19 and TRBJ2-5; D is possibly TRBD1 or TRBD2 (5 bases each). Germline CDR1 and CDR2: LNHDA and SQIVND (reference sequence). The CDR3 consists of 14 residues. Trimming removed 6 bases at V and 1 base at J, with 12 bases between. This CDR3 is CASSPGRPQETQYF. CDR3 DNA sequence: TGTGCCAGTAGCCCGGGACGGCCCCAAGAGACCCAGTACTTC.

The table lists this clone with a few counts. The chain links TRBV4-1 to TRBJ1-3; D is ambiguous. CDR1 and CDR2 from the germline V gene are MGHRA and YSYEKL. V was clipped by 1 base and J by 4 bases, with 8 bases between them. CDR3 length: 14 residues. The CDR3 spells CASSQAGLGNTIYF. The CDR3 DNA reads TGCGCCAGCAGCCAAGCCGGCCTAGGAAACACCATATATTTT.

V is TRBV15 and J is TRBJ1-2, with 7 bases identical to TRBD1. Germline-derived CDR1 and CDR2 are LNHNV and YYDKDF (reference sequence). The junction had 6 bases not matched to a gene; V was cut back by 1 base and J by 4 bases. This CDR3 region has 15 residues. The CDR3 DNA is TGTGCCACCAGCAGAGTAGGGGGCTTGGTCTATGGCTACACCTTC. It yields the protein CATSRVGGLVYGYTF.

This rearrangement joins TRBV7-2 to TRBJ1-4; the D is unclear. CDR1 SGHTA and CDR2 FQGNSA come from the germline V gene. The CDR3 has 16 amino acids. V was clipped by 2 bases and J by 0 bases, with 10 bases between them. The CDR3 DNA is TGTGCCAGCAGCTTAATTAAGGCTGCAACTAATGAAAAACTGTTTTTT. Protein sequence: CASSLIKAATNEKLFF.

This clone was seen only a few times. V usage is TRBV30 and J usage is TRBJ2-5, with a possible D match to TRBD1 (6 bases). CDR1 GTSNPN and CDR2 SVGIG come from the germline V gene (reference sequence). This CDR3 has 15 residues. V lost 0 bases and J lost 5, with 16 bases in between. The CDR3 sequence is CAWSVVRGRWETQYF. The CDR3 nucleotides read TGTGCCTGGAGTGTAGTCAGGGGTCGATGGGAGACCCAGTACTTC.

The chain has TRBV30 and TRBJ1-1, with D possibly TRBD1 on 5 matching bases. The CDR3 covers 13 residues. Germline V gene lookup returns CDR1 GTSNPN and CDR2 SVGIG (reference sequence). Between the trimmed V and J ends, which lost 0 bases and 12 bases, there was a span of 17 bases. CDR3 in amino acids: CAWSVVRADLTFF. The DNA for the CDR3 is TGTGCCTGGAGTGTGGTCAGGGCGGATCTGACTTTCTTT.

The table lists this clone with a few counts. The chain employs TRBV2 and TRBJ1-5; 7 bases align to TRBD1. J was trimmed by 6 bases and V by 6 bases; bases with no gene match: 5. The CDR3 runs to 13 residues. CDR1 and CDR2 (germline): SNHLY, FYNNEI. The CDR3 sequence: CASRTGPGQPQHF. Written as DNA, the CDR3 is TGTGCCAGCAGGACAGGGCCCGGTCAGCCCCAGCATTTT.

The chain carries TRBV6-6 and TRBJ2-7; 12 nucleotides match TRBD1. The CDR3 contains 14 residues. Per the germline V gene, CDR1 is MNHNY and CDR2 is SVGAGI (reference sequence). Germline trimming cut 9 bases from V and 4 bases from J; bases unmatched to any gene: 7. The CDR3 loop reads CASSPGQGAYEQYF. In DNA form, the CDR3 reads TGTGCCAGTAGCCCGGGACAGGGGGCATACGAGCAGTACTTC.

Regarding this clone: The same CDR3 is also encoded by other DNA sequences in this sample. The CDR3 here is CASSLGGEETQYF. The CDR3 DNA reads TGTGCCAGCAGCTTAGGGGGCGAAGAGACCCAGTACTTC. This sequence joins TRBV5-6 and TRBJ2-5, with TRBD1 matching over 7 bases. Trimming took 2 bases from V and 3 from J; bases not matched to a gene: 1. The CDR3 totals 13 residues. Looked up from germline, CDR1 is SGHDT and CDR2 is YYEEEE.

This chain uses TRBV19 with TRBJ2-1, with 8 bases identical to TRBD2. This CDR3 is built from 14 residues. Germline V CDR1 and CDR2: LNHDA, SQIVND (reference sequence). V shed 1 base and J 8 bases; nucleotides not matched to a gene: 4. CDR3 in amino acids: CASSIAGGPHEQFF. The CDR3 DNA sequence: TGTGCCAGTAGTATAGCGGGGGGGCCTCATGAGCAGTTCTTC.

The rearrangement links TRBV10-3 to TRBJ2-3; D unresolved. Germline V gene lookup returns CDR1 ENHRY and CDR2 SYGVKD. Deletions cut 3 bases from V and 1 base from J, with 11 bases between. CDR3 length equals 15 residues. CDR3 protein: CAISERFLGTDTQYF. DNA for the CDR3: TGTGCCATCAGTGAACGGTTCTTGGGCACAGATACGCAGTATTTT.

V gene TRBV30 combines with J gene TRBJ2-3; D is unresolved. CDR1 GTSNPN and CDR2 SVGIG come from the germline V gene (reference sequence). Trimming pared 1 base from V and 0 bases from J, leaving 5 bases between. The CDR3 spans 13 residues. The CDR3 DNA reads as TGTGCCTGGAGTGGCCCTAGCACAGATACGCAGTATTTT. Translation: CAWSGPSTDTQYF.

This chain joins TRBV7-3 and TRBJ1-3; D is unresolved. Germline CDR1 SGHTA, CDR2 FQGTGA. Between the trimmed V and J ends, which lost 5 bases and 0 bases, there was a span of 8 bases. This CDR3 contains 14 residues. The CDR3 region is CASSPSSSGNTIYF. The DNA for the CDR3 is TGTGCCAGCAGCCCTAGCAGCTCTGGAAACACCATATATTTT.

This clone appeared a few times. The rearrangement joins TRBV6-5 to TRBJ1-1; maybe TRBD1 (5 bases). The CDR3 sequence is 13 residues long. Germline V gene sequence: CDR1 MNHEY, CDR2 SVGAGI. The ends were cut back, 6 bases at V and 1 base at J, with 9 bases in the middle. The CDR3 is CASRPTENTEAFF. The DNA of the CDR3 is TGTGCCAGCAGGCCGACAGAGAACACTGAAGCTTTCTTT.

In this sample, this clone turned up a few times. This chain connects TRBV9 to TRBJ2-3, with D tentatively TRBD2 (7 bases). The CDR3 runs to 15 residues. Trimming pared 3 bases from V and 2 bases from J, leaving 13 bases between. Germline-derived CDR1 and CDR2 are SGDLS and YYNGEE. The CDR3 sequence: CASSEGGTNTDTQYF. In DNA form, the CDR3 reads TGTGCCAGCAGCGAGGGGGGGACTAACACAGATACGCAGTATTTT. The whole variable domain, remainder taken from reference TRBV9 and TRBJ2-3, is DSGVTQTPKHLITATGQRVTLRCSPRSGDLSVYWYQQSLDQGLQFLIQYYNGEERAKGNILERFSAQQFPDLHSELNLSSLELGDSALYFCASSEGGTNTDTQYFGPGTRLTVL.

V usage is TRBV28 and J usage is TRBJ1-5, with D uncertain. Trimming shortened V by 6 bases and J by 3 bases, and 18 bases separated the two germline ends. The V gene's germline CDR1 is MDHEN and CDR2 SYDVKM. The CDR3 contains 16 residues. As DNA, the CDR3 is TGTGCCAGCAGCAATCGGGTTGGGGAAATCAATCAGCCCCAGCATTTT. The encoded protein is CASSNRVGEINQPQHF.

This clone was observed a few times. The gene calls are TRBV6-1 and TRBJ1-2, with D hard to call. The CDR3 is 14 residues long. The germline gives CDR1 MNHNS, CDR2 SASEGT. V was shortened by 3 bases and J by 5 bases, with 13 bases between the two germline ends. The CDR3, as DNA: TGTGCCAGCAGTGAGCTCGGAGTAGGGTATGGCTACACCTTC. The encoded protein is CASSELGVGYGYTF.